Here is one T cell receptor (beta chain) with its context. These data belong to a study of blood T cell repertoires in COVID-19. CDR3 size: 15 residues. V lost 5 bases, J lost 0 bases, and 14 bases lay in between. Germline V gene lookup returns CDR1 SEHNR and CDR2 FQNEAQ (reference sequence). In the authors' methods: For nucleated cells, counts were estimated from reference gene primer amplification. Some clones are missing from TCRdb's copy, which holds only in-frame ones; the method was immunoSEQ multiplex PCR. The DNA gave D and trimming, while V, J and clone size come from that table. The sample shows 250,000 to 350,000 clones, approximately 90% of them seen only once.

The receptor's source is a woman in her forties or fifties who had recovered from COVID-19. J is TRBJ2-7 and V is TRBV7-9; perhaps TRBD1 as D (6 bases). The specimen sequenced was peripheral blood. CDR3 bases: TGTGCCAGCAGCCCCCCGGACAGTAGCTCCTACGAGCAGTACTTC. Protein: CASSPPDSSSYEQYF.